The present T cell receptor (beta chain) was sequenced within a study of human T cells and chemical hapten exposure. This clonotype came up a few times. V was pared by 2 bases and J by 5 bases, with 10 bases between. This CDR3 is 14 amino acids long. Germline values: CDR1 SGDLS, CDR2 YYNGEE. TCRdb called the RACE reads again in MiXCR, with one record for every CDR3 protein. Among 85,000 or so distinct CDR3 sequences listed, roughly a tenth were seen once. The time point was: patch test 1, 2 weeks after DPC sensitization. Treatment given: therapeutic diphenylcyclopropenone sensitization with weekly scalp DPC.

The sequenced sample was whole blood, obtained in connection with sensitization to the hapten diphenylcyclopropenone (DPC). The genes are TRBV9 and TRBJ2-2, with D unclear. The receptor was isolated from a woman between 45 and 60 years old with alopecia areata. Some clones in this sample may be carry-over from other donors' samples. CDR3 region: CASSVGRVTGELFF. CDR3 DNA: TGTGCCAGCAGCGTGGGTAGAGTTACCGGGGAGCTGTTTTTT.